This TCR beta chain was sequenced during a study of T cell changes during pregnancy in multiple sclerosis (dated by TCRdb to about 2019). Study-level background: The study looked at changes in the T cell repertoire across pregnancy in women with multiple sclerosis.

From its cysteine to its phenylalanine, the CDR3 spans 11 amino acids. The read is trimmed to its CDR3 DNA, 33 bases read in frame from base 1. For CDR1 and CDR2, the germline V gene lists SNHLY and FYNNEI. A distance of 4 bases separates the germline ends of V and J, which lose 5 bases and 2 bases respectively. The receptor library was made with the immunoSEQ multiplex PCR assay. Here the immuneACCESS table is served through TCRdb, limited to in-frame sequences with V and J called. Missing clones are a known gap in these copies; in checked studies unresolved V genes cover under half, and the rest lacks a known reason. This sample holds 50,000 to 70,000 clones; 93% were observed only once. Together, the top ten hold under 2% of the sample. About this clone itself: The specificity of this receptor is unknown. Base qualities are not at hand, and no much larger clone is one base apart.

This TCR derives from a female donor with multiple sclerosis, enrolled in a pregnancy study. Sequencing was performed on peripheral blood, taken after pregnancy. The rearranged chain carries TRBV2 and TRBJ2-7; the D gene remains uncertain. The DNA sequence reads TGTGCCAGCAGTCTAACCTACGAGCAGTACTTC. It specifies CASSLTYEQYF. Here the CDR3 is joined to the reference TRBV2 and TRBJ2-7 genes, and the full variable domain is: EPEVTQTPSHQVTQMGQEVILRCVPISNHLYFYWYRQILGQKVEFLVSFYNNEISEKSEIFDDQFSVERPDGSNFTLKIRSTKLEDSAMYFCASSLTYEQYFGPGTRLTVT.